The 3 T cell receptor beta chains given below trace back to one sample, sequenced in a study of OX40 agonist ivuxolimab in advanced cancers. Repertoires were generated with immunoSEQ multiplex PCR, while TCRdb's copy carries only in-frame clones and drops some. The table lists 70,000 to 85,000 clones, 85% to 95% of them singletons, with approximately 11% in the top ten. The source was CD4+ or CD8+ T cells sorted from blood, collected in a trial of the OX40 agonist ivuxolimab. The receptors were gathered from an adult with an advanced solid tumor such as melanoma, head and neck, liver or kidney cancer.

The rearrangement uses TRBV7-2 and TRBJ2-7, with D unresolved. V was shortened by 1 base and J by 4 bases, with 17 bases between the two germline ends. The CDR3 length is 16 residues. The germline gives CDR1 SGHTA, CDR2 FQGNSA. The CDR3 DNA follows: TGTGCCAGCAGCTTAGTAAGAGGCAGTTACGGGTACGAGCAGTACTTC. It codes for CASSLVRGSYGYEQYF.

The chain is built from TRBV19 and TRBJ2-7; D remains ambiguous. V gave up 8 bases and J gave up 5 bases, with 16 bases separating them. The CDR3 length is 13 residues. Germline V CDR1 and CDR2: LNHDA, SQIVND (reference sequence). The CDR3 protein is CASVHPINDEQYF. For the CDR3, the DNA is TGTGCCAGTGTGCACCCTATTAACGACGAGCAGTACTTC.

The chain carries TRBV11-3 and TRBJ2-1; 7 positions agree with TRBD1. Germline-derived CDR1 and CDR2 are SGHNT and YENEEA. Trimming took 5 bases from V and 3 from J; bases not matched to a gene: 7. The CDR3 spans 15 residues. The CDR3 sequence: CASSPGTVHYNEQFF. The CDR3 DNA is TGTGCCAGCAGCCCAGGGACAGTCCACTACAATGAGCAGTTCTTC. The full variable domain, rest sourced from reference TRBV11-3 and TRBJ2-1, is EAGVVQSPRYKIIEKKQPVAFWCNPISGHNTLYWYLQNLGQGPELLIRYENEEAVDDSQLPKDRFSAERLKGVDSTLKIQPAELGDSAVYLCASSPGTVHYNEQFFGPGTRLTVL.